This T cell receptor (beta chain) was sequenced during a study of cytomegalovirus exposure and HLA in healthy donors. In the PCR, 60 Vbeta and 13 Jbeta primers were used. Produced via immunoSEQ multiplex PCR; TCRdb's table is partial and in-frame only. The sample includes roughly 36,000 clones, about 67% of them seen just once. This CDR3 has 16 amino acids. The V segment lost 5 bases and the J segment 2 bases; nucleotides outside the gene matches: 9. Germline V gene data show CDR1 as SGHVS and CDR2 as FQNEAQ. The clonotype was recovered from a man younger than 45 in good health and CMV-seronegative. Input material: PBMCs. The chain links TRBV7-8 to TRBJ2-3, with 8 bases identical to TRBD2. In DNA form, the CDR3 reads TGTGCCAGCAGCACCGGACTAGCTGGCCCCACAGATACGCAGTATTTT. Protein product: CASSTGLAGPTDTQYF.